Listed here is a single T cell receptor beta chain. Its antigen is not identified. Then a second PCR, running roughly 7 to 11 cycles, was carried out with a sample-barcoded 5' primer and a J-beta primer mix. Each cDNA molecule, via a template-switch adaptor with 12 random nucleotides, was tagged. There were at least 3 million CDR3-containing paired-end reads obtained from each sample. TCRdb recomputed calls from the 5' RACE reads with MiXCR, one row per CDR3 protein. The repertoire includes about 640,000 distinct CDR3 sequences, roughly 58% of them detected once, and 30% to 40% sits in the top ten. This entry is derived from a study of blood T cells in healthy people across ages. Study-level results: Naive CD4+ cell counts and diversity both ran higher in long-lived than in aged donors. Age advanced and TCR beta diversity per million T cells fell, roughly linearly.

V lost 0 bases and J lost 3; bases outside the gene matches: 9. The V gene's germline CDR1 is MNHEY and CDR2 SVGEGT. The CDR3 has 17 amino acids. The TCR sequence derives from a man aged 55 to 70 in good health. V and J are TRBV6-2 or TRBV6-3 and TRBJ2-7, with 9 bases lining up with TRBD1. Sequencing input: blood. This CDR3 is CASSYSLIPDRGYEQYF. DNA for the CDR3: TGTGCCAGCAGTTACTCGTTGATCCCGGACAGGGGCTACGAGCAGTACTTC.